This record concerns one TCR beta chain sequence. There is no known antigen for this receptor. Per-base quality was not reported, and no clone a single base away is much larger than it. This specimen comes from a study of OX40 agonist ivuxolimab in advanced cancers. Background for the entire study: The costimulatory receptor OX40 (CD134) was targeted by ivuxolimab, a fully human IgG2 agonistic monoclonal antibody. Intravenous ivuxolimab was administered to patients every 2 weeks at six dose levels: 0.01, 0.1, 0.3, 1.5, 3 and 10 mg/kg. Among the 50 to 55 dose-escalation patients, roughly 20 had hepatocellular carcinoma, about 15 melanoma, 9 renal cell carcinoma and 9 head and neck cancer. The dose-escalation cohort was 82.7% male with a mean age of around 62 years, ranging from roughly 20 to 85. Prior anti-PD-1, anti-PD-L1 or anti-CTLA-4 therapy was permitted, and 35% to 40% of dose-escalation patients had received checkpoint inhibitors. Three dose-escalation patients achieved partial responses, one with hepatocellular carcinoma and two with cutaneous melanoma. The point of sequencing TCRbeta in the periphery was to test whether ivuxolimab changed TCR sequence diversity and drove clonal T-cell expansion. The paper describes the monotherapy dose-escalation part (N ≈ 52 patients) of the phase I trial of ivuxolimab.

To sequence the TCRbeta CDR3 region, genomic DNA was isolated from the sorted cells. TCRbeta CDR3 regions were sequenced using the immunoSEQ Assay. The clones in this table, taken by TCRdb from immuneACCESS, are in-frame only. Not every clone is retained; where verified, under half of the shortfall comes from an unresolved V gene, and the cause of the rest is unknown. The sample profile shows 65,000 to 90,000 clones; about 93% of them were found once. Together, the top ten hold 0.45% to 0.55% of the sample. Patients with autoimmune disease history or receiving systemic immunosuppression were excluded from the trial. Peripheral blood for TCR sequencing was collected from all dose cohorts at baseline, on cycle 4 day 1, and on cycle 7 day 1. The samples were drawn from a first-in-human, open-label, multicenter phase I dose-escalation trial of ivuxolimab. Adults with locally advanced or metastatic melanoma, renal cell, hepatocellular, or head and neck squamous cell carcinoma were enrolled in the trial. Before TCR sequencing, CD4+ and CD8+ T cells were separately sorted from peripheral blood.

What the study reported, not specific to this receptor: Low levels of normalized T-cell clonal expansion were also seen in some nonresponding patients. The antigen specificity of the clonally expanded peripheral T cells was not determined. In the 0.1-3.0 mg/kg groups, partial responders were among the patients with the lowest normalized peripheral clonal expansion, particularly in CD8+ T cells. On average, CD8+ T cells showed more expanded clones than CD4+ T cells after ivuxolimab. Clonal expansion of both CD4+ and CD8+ blood T cells was observed from baseline to week 6 at doses 0.1 to 3.0 mg/kg.

The germline ends are 8 bases apart after V is trimmed by 2 bases and J by 0 bases. Per the germline V gene, MRHNA is the CDR1 and SNTAGT is the CDR2. The CDR3 goes from the cysteine to the phenylalanine over 15 residues. Just the 45-base CDR3 DNA is kept, in frame starting at base 1. Sequencing was performed on CD4+ or CD8+ T cells sorted from blood, taken in a trial of the OX40 agonist ivuxolimab. The rearranged segments are TRBV6-4 and TRBJ2-1, with the D gene tentatively TRBD1 or TRBD2, based on 5 matching bases in each. This clonotype originated in an adult with an advanced solid tumor such as melanoma, head and neck, liver or kidney cancer. CDR3 reads: CASSDGGSSYNEQFF. The bases are TGTGCCAGCAGTGACGGGGGTAGCTCCTACAATGAGCAGTTCTTC.